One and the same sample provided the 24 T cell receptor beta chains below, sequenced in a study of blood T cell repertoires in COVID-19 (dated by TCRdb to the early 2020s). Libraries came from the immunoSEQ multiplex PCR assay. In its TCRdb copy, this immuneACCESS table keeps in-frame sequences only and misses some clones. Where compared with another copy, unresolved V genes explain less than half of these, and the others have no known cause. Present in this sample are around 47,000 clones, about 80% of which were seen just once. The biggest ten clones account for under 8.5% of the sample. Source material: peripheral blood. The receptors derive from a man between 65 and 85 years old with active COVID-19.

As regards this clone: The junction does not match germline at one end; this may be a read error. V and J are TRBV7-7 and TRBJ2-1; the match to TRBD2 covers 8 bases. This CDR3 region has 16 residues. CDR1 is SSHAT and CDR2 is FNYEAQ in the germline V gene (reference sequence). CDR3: CASSLTSAGGSNEQFF. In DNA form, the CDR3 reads TGTGCTAGCAGCTTAACTAGCGCGGGGGGAAGCAATGAGCAGTTCTTC.

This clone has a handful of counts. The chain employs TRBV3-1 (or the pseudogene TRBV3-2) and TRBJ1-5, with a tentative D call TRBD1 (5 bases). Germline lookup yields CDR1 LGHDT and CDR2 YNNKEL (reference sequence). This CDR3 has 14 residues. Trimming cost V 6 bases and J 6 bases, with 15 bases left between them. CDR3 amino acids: CASSPWGEGQPQHF. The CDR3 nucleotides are TGTGCCAGCAGTCCCTGGGGGGAAGGTCAGCCCCAGCATTTT.

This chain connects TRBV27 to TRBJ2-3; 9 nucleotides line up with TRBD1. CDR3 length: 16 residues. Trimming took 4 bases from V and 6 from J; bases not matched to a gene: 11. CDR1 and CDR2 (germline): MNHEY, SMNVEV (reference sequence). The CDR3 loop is CASSSTGGARVDTQYF. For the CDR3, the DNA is TGTGCCAGCAGTTCTACAGGGGGCGCGCGCGTGGATACGCAGTATTTT.

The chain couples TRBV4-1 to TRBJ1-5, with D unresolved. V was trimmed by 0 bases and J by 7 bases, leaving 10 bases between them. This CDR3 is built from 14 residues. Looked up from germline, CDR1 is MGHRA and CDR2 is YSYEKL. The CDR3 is CASSQDSVKQPQHF. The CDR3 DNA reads TGCGCCAGCAGCCAAGACAGCGTCAAACAGCCCCAGCATTTT.

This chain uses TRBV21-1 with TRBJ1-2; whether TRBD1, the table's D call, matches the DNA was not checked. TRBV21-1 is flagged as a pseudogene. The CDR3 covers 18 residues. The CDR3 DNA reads TGTGCCAGCAGCCCAGACCCAATCGGTAGGCAGGGGTCCTATGGCTACACCTTC. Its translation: CASSPDPIGRQGSYGYTF.

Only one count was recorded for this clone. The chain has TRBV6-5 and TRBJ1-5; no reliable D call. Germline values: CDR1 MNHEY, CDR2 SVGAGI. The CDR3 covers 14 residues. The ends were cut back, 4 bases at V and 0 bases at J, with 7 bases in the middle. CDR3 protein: CASSSTGSNQPQHF. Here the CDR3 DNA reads TGTGCCAGCAGTTCCACGGGTAGCAATCAGCCCCAGCATTTT.

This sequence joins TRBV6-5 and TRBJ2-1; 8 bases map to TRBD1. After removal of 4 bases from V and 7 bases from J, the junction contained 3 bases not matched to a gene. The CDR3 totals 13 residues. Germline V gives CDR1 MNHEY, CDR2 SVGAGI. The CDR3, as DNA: TGTGCCAGCAGTTGGACAGGGAGGAATGAGCAGTTCTTC. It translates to CASSWTGRNEQFF.

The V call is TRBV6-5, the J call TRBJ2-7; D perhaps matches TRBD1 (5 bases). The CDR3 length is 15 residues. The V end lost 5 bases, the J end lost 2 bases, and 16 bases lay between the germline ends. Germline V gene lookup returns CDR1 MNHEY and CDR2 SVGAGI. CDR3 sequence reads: CASSLRPTAPYEQYF. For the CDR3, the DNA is TGTGCCAGCAGTCTCCGCCCGACAGCTCCCTACGAGCAGTACTTC.

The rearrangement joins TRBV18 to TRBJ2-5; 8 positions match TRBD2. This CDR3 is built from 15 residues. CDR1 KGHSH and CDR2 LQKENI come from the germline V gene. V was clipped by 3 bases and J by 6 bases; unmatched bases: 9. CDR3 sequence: CASSPPHGGAKTQYF. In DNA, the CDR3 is TGTGCCAGCTCACCCCCCCACGGGGGGGCAAAGACCCAGTACTTC.

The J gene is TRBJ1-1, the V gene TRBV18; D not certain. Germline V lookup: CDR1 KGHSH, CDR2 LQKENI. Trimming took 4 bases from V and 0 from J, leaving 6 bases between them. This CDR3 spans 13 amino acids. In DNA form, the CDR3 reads TGTGCCAGCTCACAACAGATGAACACTGAAGCTTTCTTT. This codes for CASSQQMNTEAFF.

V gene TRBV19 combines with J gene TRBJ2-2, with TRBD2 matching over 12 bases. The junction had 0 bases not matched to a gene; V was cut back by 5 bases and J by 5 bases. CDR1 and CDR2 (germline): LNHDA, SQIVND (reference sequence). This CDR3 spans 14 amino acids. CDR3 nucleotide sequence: TGTGCCAGTAGTCTAGCGGGAGGGACCGGGGAGCTGTTTTTT. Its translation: CASSLAGGTGELFF.

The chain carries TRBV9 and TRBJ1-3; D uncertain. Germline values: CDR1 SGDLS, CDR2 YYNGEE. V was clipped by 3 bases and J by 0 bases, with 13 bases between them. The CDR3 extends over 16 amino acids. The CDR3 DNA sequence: TGTGCCAGCAGCGCTACCGCCACGATCTCTGGAAACACCATATATTTT. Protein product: CASSATATISGNTIYF.

The CDR3 spells CASSPQRDRDINTEAFF. The DNA for the CDR3 is TGCGCCAGCAGCCCCCAAAGGGACAGGGATATAAACACTGAAGCTTTCTTT. This rearrangement joins TRBV23-1 to TRBJ1-1; 9 nucleotides align to TRBD1. Being an ORF, TRBV23-1 has a function that is uncertain. This CDR3 spans 17 amino acids. J gave up 2 bases and V 6 bases, and 13 bases lay outside the gene matches.

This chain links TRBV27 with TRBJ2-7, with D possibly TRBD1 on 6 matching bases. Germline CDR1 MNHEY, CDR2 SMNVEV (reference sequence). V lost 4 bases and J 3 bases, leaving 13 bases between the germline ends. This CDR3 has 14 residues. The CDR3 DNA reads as TGTGCCAGCAGTTCTGTGACAGGAGTCTACGAGCAGTACTTC. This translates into CASSSVTGVYEQYF.

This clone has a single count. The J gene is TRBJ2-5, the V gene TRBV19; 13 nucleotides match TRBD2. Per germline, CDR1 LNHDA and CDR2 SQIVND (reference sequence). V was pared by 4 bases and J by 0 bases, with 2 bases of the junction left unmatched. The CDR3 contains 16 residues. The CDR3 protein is CASSRTSGGNQETQYF. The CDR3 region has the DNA TGTGCCAGTAGTAGGACTAGCGGGGGAAACCAAGAGACCCAGTACTTC.

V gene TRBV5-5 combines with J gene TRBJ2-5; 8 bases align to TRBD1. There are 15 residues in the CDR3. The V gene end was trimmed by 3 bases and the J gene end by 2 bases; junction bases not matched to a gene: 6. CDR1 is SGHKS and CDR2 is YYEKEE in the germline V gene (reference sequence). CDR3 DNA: TGTGCCAGCAGCTGGGACAGGACGGGACAAGAGACCCAGTACTTC. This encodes CASSWDRTGQETQYF.

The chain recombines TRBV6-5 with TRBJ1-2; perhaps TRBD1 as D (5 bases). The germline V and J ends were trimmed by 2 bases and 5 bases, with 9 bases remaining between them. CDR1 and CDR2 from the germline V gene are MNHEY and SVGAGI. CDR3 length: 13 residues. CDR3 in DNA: TGTGCCAGCAGTTACGAGGGGAGGTATGGCTACACCTTC. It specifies CASSYEGRYGYTF.

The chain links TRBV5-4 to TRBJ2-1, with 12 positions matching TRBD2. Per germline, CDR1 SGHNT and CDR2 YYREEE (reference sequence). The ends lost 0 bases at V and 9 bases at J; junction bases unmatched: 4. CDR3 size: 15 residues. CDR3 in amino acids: CASSLESSGGVEQFF. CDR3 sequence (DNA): TGTGCCAGCAGCTTGGAGTCTAGCGGGGGGGTTGAGCAGTTCTTC.

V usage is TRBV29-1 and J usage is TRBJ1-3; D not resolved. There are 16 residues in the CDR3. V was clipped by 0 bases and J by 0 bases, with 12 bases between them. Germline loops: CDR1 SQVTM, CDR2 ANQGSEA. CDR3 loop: CSVEDTWAPSGNTIYF. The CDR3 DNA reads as TGCAGCGTTGAAGACACTTGGGCCCCCTCTGGAAACACCATATATTTT.

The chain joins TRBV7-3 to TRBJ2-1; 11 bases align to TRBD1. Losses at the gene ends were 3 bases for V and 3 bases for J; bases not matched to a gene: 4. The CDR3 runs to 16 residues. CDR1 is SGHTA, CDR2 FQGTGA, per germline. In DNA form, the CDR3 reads TGTGCCAGCAGCTTCCAGGGACAGGGGGTCTACAATGAGCAGTTCTTC. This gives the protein CASSFQGQGVYNEQFF.

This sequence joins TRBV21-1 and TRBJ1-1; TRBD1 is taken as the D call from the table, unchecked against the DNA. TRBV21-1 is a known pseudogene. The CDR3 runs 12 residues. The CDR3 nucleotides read TGTGCCAGCAGCCTCAGGGGAACTGAAGCTTTCTTT. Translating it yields CASSLRGTEAFF.

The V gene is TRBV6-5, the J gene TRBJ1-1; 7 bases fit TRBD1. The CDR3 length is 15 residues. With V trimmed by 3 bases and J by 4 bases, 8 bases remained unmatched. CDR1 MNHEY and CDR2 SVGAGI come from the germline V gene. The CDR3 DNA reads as TGTGCCAGCAGTTATTCAGGGGGGCCGAGCACTGAAGCTTTCTTT. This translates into CASSYSGGPSTEAFF.

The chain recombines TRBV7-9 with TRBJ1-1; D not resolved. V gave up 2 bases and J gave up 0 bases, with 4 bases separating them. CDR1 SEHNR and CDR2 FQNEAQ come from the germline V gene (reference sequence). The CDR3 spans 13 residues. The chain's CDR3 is CASSLQVNTEAFF. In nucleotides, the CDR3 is TGTGCCAGCAGCTTACAGGTGAACACTGAAGCTTTCTTT.

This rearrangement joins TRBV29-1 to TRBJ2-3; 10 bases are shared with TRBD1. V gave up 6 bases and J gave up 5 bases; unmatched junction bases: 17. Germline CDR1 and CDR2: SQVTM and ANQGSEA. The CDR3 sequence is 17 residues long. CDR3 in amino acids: CSVAPSPGTGVIDTQYF. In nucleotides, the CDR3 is TGCAGCGTCGCTCCAAGCCCCGGGACAGGGGTGATAGATACGCAGTATTTT.